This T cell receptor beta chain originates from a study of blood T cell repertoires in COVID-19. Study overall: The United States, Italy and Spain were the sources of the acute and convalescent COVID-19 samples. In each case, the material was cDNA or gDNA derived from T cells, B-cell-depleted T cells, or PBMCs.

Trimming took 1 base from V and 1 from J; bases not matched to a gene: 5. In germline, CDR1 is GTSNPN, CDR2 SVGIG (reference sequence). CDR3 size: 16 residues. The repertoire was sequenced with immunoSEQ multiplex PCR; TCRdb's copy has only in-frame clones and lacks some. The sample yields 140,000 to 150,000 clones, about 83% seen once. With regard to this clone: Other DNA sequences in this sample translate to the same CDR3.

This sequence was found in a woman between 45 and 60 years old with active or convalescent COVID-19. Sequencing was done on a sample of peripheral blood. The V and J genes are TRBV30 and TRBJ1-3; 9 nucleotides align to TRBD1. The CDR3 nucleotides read TGTGCCTGGAGTGGGGGACAGGGATCATCTGGAAACACCATATATTTT. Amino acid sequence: CAWSGGQGSSGNTIYF.